This TCR beta chain was sequenced for a study of T cells in Graves' hyperthyroidism and ophthalmopathy. The CDR3 is 14 amino acids. V lost 5 bases and J lost 3, with 14 bases in between. Germline CDR1 MDHEN, CDR2 SYDVKM. RNA transcripts served as the template for amplifying TCR beta CDR3 regions. A first-round RT-PCR of the TCR CDR3 used the HTBI primer set. TCRdb ran MiXCR on the multiplex PCR reads and lists one entry per CDR3 protein. The sample records 450,000 to 550,000 distinct CDR3 sequences, 24% being singletons. The J gene is TRBJ2-7, the V gene TRBV28; weak D call: TRBD1 (6 bases). This TCR came from a woman aged 30 to 39 with Graves' ophthalmopathy. Sequencing input: blood. CDR3 loop: CASSESGTRYEQYF. In DNA form, the CDR3 reads TGTGCCAGCAGTGAATCCGGGACACGCTACGAGCAGTACTTC.